The clone carrying this T cell receptor beta chain was counted a few times. This entry is derived from a study of Ad26.COV2.S vaccination and SARS-CoV-2 variants. Trimming stripped 6 bases from V and 4 bases from J, with 9 bases between. CDR1 MNHNY and CDR2 SVGAGI come from the germline V gene (reference sequence). The CDR3 totals 12 residues. Sequencing was performed with immunoSEQ multiplex PCR; in TCRdb, only in-frame clones are kept and a portion is missing. The sample comprises over 400,000 clones, 89% of which are singletons, and about 2.5% rests with the top ten. The sample's treatment: approximately 18 received Ad26.COV2.S at low or high dose, single or two shots; about 5 received placebo; per-sample allocation not given. Each sample was drawn 63 days after the first injection (of vaccine or placebo).

The source material was peripheral blood, sampled in a trial of Ad26.COV2.S vaccine versus placebo. The receptor was isolated from a person aged 18-65 years who received the Ad26.COV2.S COVID-19 vaccine or a placebo. The chain uses TRBV6-6 and TRBJ1-2; no clear D gene. DNA of the CDR3: TGTGCCAGCAGCTCCCCGGTCTATGGCTACACCTTC. Protein product: CASSSPVYGYTF.